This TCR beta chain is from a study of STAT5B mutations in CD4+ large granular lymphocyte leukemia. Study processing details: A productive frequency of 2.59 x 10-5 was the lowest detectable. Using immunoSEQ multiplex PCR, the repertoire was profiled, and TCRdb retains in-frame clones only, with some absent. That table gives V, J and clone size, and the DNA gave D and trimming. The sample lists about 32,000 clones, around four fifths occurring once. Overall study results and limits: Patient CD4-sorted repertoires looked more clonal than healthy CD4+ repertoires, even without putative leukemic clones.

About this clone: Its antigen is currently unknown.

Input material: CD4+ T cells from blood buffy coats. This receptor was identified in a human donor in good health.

CDR3 amino acids: CSVLTSGRYNEQFF. CDR3 DNA sequence: TGCAGCGTTCTCACTAGCGGGAGATACAATGAGCAGTTCTTC. The chain carries TRBV29-1 and TRBJ2-1; 11 bases match TRBD2. Trimming removed 5 bases from V and 4 bases from J; junction bases left unmatched: 4. Germline CDR1 reads SQVTM; CDR2 reads ANQGSEA. CDR3 length equals 14 residues.